A single sample gave rise to the 31 T cell receptor beta chains below, sequenced in a study of beta chain features in type 1 diabetes. Investigators reverse transcribed all isolated RNA, so they sequenced expressed TCRB transcripts. Assay: immunoSEQ multiplex PCR; the TCRdb copy retains only in-frame clones and omits some. The table shows 200,000 to 250,000 clones, with roughly 13% occurring only once. Sequencing was done on a sample of naive CD4+ T cells from blood. These receptor sequences come from a woman aged 40 to 49 in good health.

V gene TRBV6-5 combines with J gene TRBJ1-2; TRBD1 might be the D (6 bases). V gave up 7 bases and J gave up 1 base, with 13 bases separating them. The V gene's germline CDR1 is MNHEY and CDR2 SVGAGI. The CDR3 is 14 amino acids. Written as DNA, the CDR3 is TGTGCCAGCACCTCAGGGACATATAACTATGGCTACACCTTC. Translating it yields CASTSGTYNYGYTF.

The chain joins TRBV5-1 to TRBJ2-1; 10 bases agree with TRBD1. Per the germline V gene, CDR1 is SGHRS and CDR2 is YFSETQ. J lost 6 bases, V lost 6 bases, and 27 bases had no gene match. The CDR3 runs to 21 residues. CDR3 in DNA: TGCGCCAGCACGTCGGGGACAGGGGACTTTCTGGAGGCCCGTTCCCGCAATGAGCAGTTCTTC. The encoded protein is CASTSGTGDFLEARSRNEQFF. Full variable domain (remainder filled in from reference TRBV5-1 and TRBJ2-1): KAGVTQTPRYLIKTRGQQVTLSCSPISGHRSVSWYQQTPGQGLQFLFEYFSETQRNKGNFPGRFSGRQFSNSRSEMNVSTLELGDSALYLCASTSGTGDFLEARSRNEQFFGPGTRLTVL.

Here the CDR3 DNA reads TGTGCCAGCAGCTCACCCAGACTTGGAGACTATGGCTACACCTTC. Protein product: CASSSPRLGDYGYTF. The chain is built from TRBV7-8 and TRBJ1-2; no clear D gene. The length of the CDR3 is 15 residues. Germline CDR1 reads SGHVS; CDR2 reads FQNEAQ. The germline V and J ends were trimmed by 4 bases and 3 bases, with 15 bases remaining between them.

The chain is built from TRBV19 and TRBJ2-5; TRBD1 matches at 8 bases. This CDR3 contains 16 residues. Trimming removed 2 bases from V and 4 bases from J; junction bases left unmatched: 9. Germline V gene sequence: CDR1 LNHDA, CDR2 SQIVND (reference sequence). The CDR3 DNA sequence: TGTGCCAGTAGTATACTGGGGCAGGGGGCGCGAGAGACCCAGTACTTC. Translating it yields CASSILGQGARETQYF.

The table lists this clone with a few counts. The rearrangement joins TRBV4-2 to TRBJ1-1; D not certain. Germline lookup yields CDR1 LGHNA and CDR2 YNFKEQ. This CDR3 spans 15 amino acids. Deletions cut 0 bases from V and 1 base from J, with 9 bases between. The CDR3 spells CASSQDGSRNTEAFF. In nucleotides, the CDR3 is TGTGCCAGCAGCCAAGATGGTTCCAGGAACACTGAAGCTTTCTTT.

This clone was counted many times. The J gene is TRBJ2-7, the V gene TRBV7-9, with D maybe TRBD1 (5 bases). Looked up from germline, CDR1 is SEHNR and CDR2 is FQNEAQ (reference sequence). The CDR3 runs to 11 residues. The V end lost 8 bases, the J end lost 3 bases, and 8 bases lay between the germline ends. The CDR3 sequence is CASQGFYEQYF. The CDR3 DNA follows: TGTGCCAGCCAGGGATTCTACGAGCAGTACTTC.

The rearrangement joins TRBV10-3 to TRBJ2-1; 11 nucleotides line up with TRBD1. The V and J ends lost 5 bases and 3 bases, in that order; junction bases with no gene match: 12. Germline values: CDR1 ENHRY, CDR2 SYGVKD. CDR3 length equals 18 residues. The CDR3 reads CAISPGQGVLRGYNEQFF. The CDR3 bases are TGTGCCATCAGTCCGGGACAGGGGGTACTAAGGGGCTACAATGAGCAGTTCTTC.

This clone was detected a few times. The J gene is TRBJ2-5, the V gene TRBV5-1; 8 nucleotides agree with TRBD2. Germline values: CDR1 SGHRS, CDR2 YFSETQ. V was clipped by 4 bases and J by 5 bases; unmatched bases: 16. This CDR3 has 17 amino acids. Here the CDR3 reads CASSLGTIAGFLETQYF. Written as DNA, the CDR3 is TGCGCCAGCAGCCTTGGGACGATAGCGGGGTTCCTTGAGACCCAGTACTTC.

The rearrangement links TRBV5-4 to TRBJ1-2; possibly TRBD1 for D (5 bases). V was trimmed by 4 bases and J by 3 bases, leaving 13 bases between them. Looked up from germline, CDR1 is SGHNT and CDR2 is YYREEE (reference sequence). The CDR3 spans 14 residues. The CDR3 is CASSQFPGDYGYTF. CDR3 DNA: TGTGCCAGCAGCCAGTTCCCGGGGGACTATGGCTACACCTTC.

The table lists this clone with many counts. V is TRBV29-1 and J is TRBJ2-1; 10 bases line up with TRBD2. The CDR3 length is 15 residues. Germline V gene data show CDR1 as SQVTM and CDR2 as ANQGSEA. Germline trimming cut 1 base from V and 4 bases from J; bases unmatched to any gene: 4. For the CDR3, the DNA is TGCAGCGTTGAAGGTAGCGGGGGGCCATACAATGAGCAGTTCTTC. Its translation: CSVEGSGGPYNEQFF.

This clone was detected a few times. The chain links TRBV15 to TRBJ1-1; D remains unclear. The V gene's germline CDR1 is LNHNV and CDR2 YYDKDF (reference sequence). V gave up 0 bases and J gave up 5 bases, with 13 bases separating them. The CDR3 consists of 15 residues. This CDR3 reads CATSRDKGTGTEAFF. In DNA, the CDR3 is TGTGCCACCAGCAGAGATAAGGGAACGGGAACTGAAGCTTTCTTT.

The V and J genes are TRBV10-2 and TRBJ1-1; 10 nucleotides agree with TRBD1. Germline loops: CDR1 WSHSY, CDR2 SAAADI. V was clipped by 3 bases and J by 4 bases; unmatched bases: 2. This CDR3 has 14 residues. DNA of the CDR3: TGCGCCAGCAGTGAAGGGGACAGGGGCACTGAAGCTTTCTTT. Protein: CASSEGDRGTEAFF.

The chain uses TRBV7-9 and TRBJ2-6, with TRBD1 matching over 9 bases. The CDR3 length is 17 residues. In germline, CDR1 is SEHNR, CDR2 FQNEAQ (reference sequence). Losses at the gene ends were 4 bases for V and 0 bases for J; bases not matched to a gene: 4. The CDR3 nucleotides read TGTGCCAGCAGCTCCTGGGACAGGGACTCTGGGGCCAACGTCCTGACTTTC. Translated, it gives CASSSWDRDSGANVLTF.

J is TRBJ1-1 and V is TRBV9; 9 bases fit TRBD1. This CDR3 has 17 amino acids. CDR1 is SGDLS, CDR2 YYNGEE, per germline. V was clipped by 7 bases and J by 8 bases; unmatched bases: 21. CDR3 sequence: CASGQGPSPGQGTEAFF. The CDR3 region has the DNA TGTGCCAGCGGCCAAGGGCCATCACCGGGACAGGGTACCGAAGCTTTCTTT.

The chain combines TRBV5-1 with TRBJ2-3, with 11 bases fitting TRBD2. CDR3 size: 17 residues. J was trimmed by 2 bases and V by 0 bases; bases with no gene match: 5. Germline V gene lookup returns CDR1 SGHRS and CDR2 YFSETQ. Here the CDR3 reads CASSLGSSGGTTDTQYF. CDR3 nucleotide sequence: TGCGCCAGCAGCTTGGGGTCTAGCGGGGGGACCACAGATACGCAGTATTTT.

This clone has a handful of counts. This sequence joins TRBV4-3 and TRBJ2-3; D not certain. Germline V CDR1 and CDR2: LGHNA, YSLEER. CDR3 size: 15 residues. Trimming stripped 3 bases from V and 0 bases from J, with 10 bases between. The CDR3 DNA reads as TGCGCCAGCAGCCATTCCTTAGCAAGCACAGATACGCAGTATTTT. It encodes CASSHSLASTDTQYF.

CDR3 amino acids: CASSIVPGDGYTF. Written as DNA, the CDR3 is TGTGCCAGTAGTATAGTCCCAGGGGACGGCTACACCTTC. V gene TRBV19 combines with J gene TRBJ1-2; D perhaps matches TRBD1 (6 bases). V lost 1 base and J lost 8, with 11 bases in between. The CDR3 totals 13 residues. Germline-derived CDR1 and CDR2 are LNHDA and SQIVND (reference sequence).

The rearrangement joins TRBV2 to TRBJ2-5, with TRBD2 as a possible D gene (6 bases). In germline, CDR1 is SNHLY, CDR2 FYNNEI. Trimming took 6 bases from V and 8 from J, leaving 7 bases between them. CDR3 length: 10 amino acids. The CDR3 bases are TGTGCCAGCAGGGAGGGAACCCAGTACTTC. It specifies CASREGTQYF.

The sample holds many counts of this clone. The V gene is TRBV14, the J gene TRBJ1-2; 9 nucleotides align to TRBD1. This CDR3 has 13 residues. The germline gives CDR1 SGHDN, CDR2 FVKESK. V was clipped by 4 bases and J by 9 bases; unmatched bases: 6. The DNA for the CDR3 is TGTGCCAGCAGCCCCGGGACAGGGTTTCGCTACACCTTC. Residues: CASSPGTGFRYTF.

Comments on this clone: Different DNA sequences within this sample yield the same CDR3. The chain has TRBV5-4 and TRBJ2-7; TRBD2 is a possible D gene (5 bases). V lost 0 bases, J lost 3 bases, and 10 bases lay in between. In germline, CDR1 is SGHNT, CDR2 YYREEE (reference sequence). This CDR3 has 14 amino acids. CDR3 in DNA: TGTGCCAGCAGCTTGGCCGGAGGAGGCTACGAGCAGTACTTC. Translated, it gives CASSLAGGGYEQYF.

This clone was observed a few times. The rearrangement joins TRBV19 to TRBJ1-1; D gene unclear. The CDR3 contains 12 residues. V gave up 4 bases and J gave up 4 bases, with 7 bases separating them. Germline CDR1 reads LNHDA; CDR2 reads SQIVND (reference sequence). The CDR3 protein is CASSRRRTEAFF. Here the CDR3 DNA reads TGTGCCAGTAGTAGGAGGCGCACTGAAGCTTTCTTT.

A few counts support this clone. This chain joins TRBV7-2 and TRBJ2-7, with 11 bases identical to TRBD2. The germline gives CDR1 SGHTA, CDR2 FQGNSA. This CDR3 is 14 amino acids long. Trimming cost V 5 bases and J 2 bases; bases outside gene matches: 2. The CDR3 protein is CASSPSGGPYEQYF. The CDR3 coding sequence is TGTGCCAGCAGCCCTAGCGGGGGGCCCTACGAGCAGTACTTC.

In this sample, this clone turned up a few times. The chain recombines TRBV7-7 with TRBJ1-1, with D perhaps matching TRBD1 (5 bases). V shed 4 bases and J shed 3 bases, with 15 bases lying between them. The CDR3 loop spans 15 amino acids. CDR1 SSHAT and CDR2 FNYEAQ come from the germline V gene (reference sequence). The DNA for the CDR3 is TGTGCCAGCAGCTCCCCCCAGGGAAATGACACTGAAGCTTTCTTT. It encodes CASSSPQGNDTEAFF.

V is TRBV7-9 and J is TRBJ2-5, with TRBD2 matching over 9 bases. Germline loops: CDR1 SEHNR, CDR2 FQNEAQ (reference sequence). V lost 2 bases to trimming and J lost 5 bases; unmatched junction nucleotides: 6. The CDR3 consists of 15 residues. The CDR3 loop is CASSLFGTSPETQYF. CDR3 nucleotide sequence: TGTGCCAGCAGCTTATTCGGGACTAGCCCGGAGACCCAGTACTTC.

This clone was counted only a few times. The chain links TRBV10-2 to TRBJ1-3, with no clear D. Trimming cost V 0 bases and J 0 bases, with 12 bases left between them. The germline CDR1 and CDR2 sequences are WSHSY and SAAADI. The CDR3 is made up of 17 amino acids. CDR3 sequence: CASSESIGGFSGNTIYF. The CDR3 nucleotides read TGCGCCAGCAGTGAGTCGATCGGCGGATTCTCTGGAAACACCATATATTTT.

This chain joins TRBV6-5 and TRBJ2-7; 7 bases line up with TRBD2. Per the germline V gene, CDR1 is MNHEY and CDR2 is SVGAGI. The trim removed 0 bases at V and 5 bases at J, leaving 4 bases unmatched. This CDR3 has 14 residues. The CDR3 region is CASSYSKLANEQYF. The CDR3 bases are TGTGCCAGCAGTTACTCGAAACTAGCGAACGAGCAGTACTTC.

The sample holds a few counts of this clone. The chain employs TRBV10-3 and TRBJ2-5, with 8 bases that match TRBD1. This CDR3 has 15 residues. CDR1 and CDR2 from the germline V gene are ENHRY and SYGVKD. V trimming: 6 bases; J trimming: 4 bases; junction bases outside the gene matches: 10. CDR3 bases: TGTGCCATCAGGAGTACCTCAGGGGGCACAGAGACCCAGTACTTC. Its translation: CAIRSTSGGTETQYF.

There are a few counts of this clone. This chain joins TRBV6-6 and TRBJ2-7; 11 bases are a match to TRBD1. CDR1 is MNHNY and CDR2 is SVGAGI in the germline V gene (reference sequence). V was pared by 6 bases and J by 3 bases, with 7 bases of the junction left unmatched. The CDR3 has 15 amino acids. The CDR3 nucleotides are TGTGCCAGCAGGCCCGGGACAGGGGGGGACTACGAGCAGTACTTC. Its protein product is CASRPGTGGDYEQYF.

This clone turned up a few times. The V gene is TRBV5-4, the J gene TRBJ2-5, with 13 bases lining up with TRBD2. Trimming took 0 bases from V and 1 from J; bases not matched to a gene: 6. CDR3 length: 18 residues. Germline V lookup: CDR1 SGHNT, CDR2 YYREEE (reference sequence). The CDR3 reads CASSLEGLAGKTQETQYF. The CDR3 DNA is TGTGCCAGCAGCTTGGAGGGACTAGCGGGGAAAACCCAAGAGACCCAGTACTTC.

This clone came up a few times. The gene calls are TRBV27 and TRBJ1-1; no clear D. V was pared by 3 bases and J by 0 bases, with 11 bases between. Germline CDR1 and CDR2: MNHEY and SMNVEV (reference sequence). This CDR3 has 15 residues. The DNA for the CDR3 is TGTGCCAGCAGTTTCACGCCCGAGGTGAACACTGAAGCTTTCTTT. Residues: CASSFTPEVNTEAFF.

The chain is built from TRBV15 and TRBJ2-7; 14 positions agree with TRBD2. With 5 bases clipped from V and 3 bases from J, the junction kept 3 bases outside the gene matches. CDR3 length: 15 residues. CDR1 and CDR2 (germline): LNHNV, YYDKDF (reference sequence). CDR3 coding DNA: TGTGCCACCAGCGGCGGACTAGCGGGGGGCTACGAGCAGTACTTC. It yields the protein CATSGGLAGGYEQYF.